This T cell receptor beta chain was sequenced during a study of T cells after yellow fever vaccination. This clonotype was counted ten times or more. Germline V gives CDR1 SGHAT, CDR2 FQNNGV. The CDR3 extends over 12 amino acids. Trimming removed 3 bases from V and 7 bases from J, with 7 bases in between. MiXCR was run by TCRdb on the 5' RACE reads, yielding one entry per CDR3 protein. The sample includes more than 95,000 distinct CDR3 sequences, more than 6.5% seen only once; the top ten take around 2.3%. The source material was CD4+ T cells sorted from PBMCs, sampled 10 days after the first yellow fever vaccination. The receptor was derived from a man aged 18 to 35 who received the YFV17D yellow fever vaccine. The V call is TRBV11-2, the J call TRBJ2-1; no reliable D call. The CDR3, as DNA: TGTGCCAGCAGCTTCCCGCTAAATGAGCAGTTCTTC. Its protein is CASSFPLNEQFF. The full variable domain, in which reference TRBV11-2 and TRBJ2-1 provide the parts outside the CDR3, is EAGVAQSPRYKIIEKRQSVAFWCNPISGHATLYWYQQILGQGPKLLIQFQNNGVVDDSQLPKDRFSAERLKGVDSTLKIQPAKLEDSAVYLCASSFPLNEQFFGPGTRLTVL.